The sequence of this TCR beta chain was determined in a study of T cells after yellow fever vaccination. Looked up from germline, CDR1 is SGHRS and CDR2 is YFSETQ. V trimming: 2 bases; J trimming: 5 bases; junction bases outside the gene matches: 5. The CDR3 loop spans 15 amino acids. TCRdb re-called the 5' RACE reads through MiXCR, storing one row per CDR3 protein. The sample holds approximately 300,000 distinct CDR3 sequences, around 7% seen once. Specimen: PBMCs, collected about 49 days after the first yellow fever vaccination. The TCR comes from a man between 18 and 29 years old who received the YFV17D yellow fever vaccine. The J gene is TRBJ2-1, the V gene TRBV5-1; 9 nucleotides align to TRBD2. CDR3 sequence reads: CASSLTRGGDNEQFF. The CDR3 region has the DNA TGCGCCAGCAGCTTAACCCGCGGGGGGGACAATGAGCAGTTCTTC.